This T cell receptor (beta chain) is drawn from a study of beta chain features in type 1 diabetes. Regarding the study as a whole: TCRB CDR3s from Type 1 diabetes patients were moderately but significantly shorter in all four CD4+ subsets.

This clone appeared a few times. Its target is not known. Averaging roughly 0.12 L, one heparinised blood draw came from each individual donor. Using CD45RO/CCR7/CD25/CD127/CD95/CD27, CD4+ naive, central memory, regulatory and stem cell-like memory cells were sorted. The germline gives CDR1 LNHDA, CDR2 SQIVND (reference sequence). There are 12 residues in the CDR3. Trimming left V 6 bases short and J 7 bases short, with 13 bases between. Expressed TCRB transcripts were sequenced after all isolated RNA was converted to cDNA. The assay was immunoSEQ multiplex PCR, and TCRdb's table has in-frame clones only and misses some. This sample carries about 47,000 clones, around 40% of them seen once, and the ten largest clones take less than 0.15%.

The source is a man aged 25 to 40 with type 1 diabetes. This chain links TRBV19 with TRBJ2-7, with no clear D. Sequencing was performed on stem cell memory CD4+ T cells from blood. The CDR3 spells CASRTSYGEQYF. The CDR3 DNA reads as TGTGCCAGTAGGACCAGCTACGGGGAGCAGTACTTC.